The entry below describes one T cell receptor (beta chain). Its cognate antigen is unknown. The data were taken from a study of shared clonotypes between healthy human individuals. V was pared by 7 bases and J by 2 bases, with 12 bases between. CDR3 length: 15 residues. Per the germline V gene, CDR1 is MNHNS and CDR2 is SASEGT. The assay was immunoSEQ multiplex PCR, and TCRdb's table has in-frame clones only and misses some. The repertoire includes roughly 2,300,000 clones, just under 95% of them detected once, and 0.37% sits in the top ten. Study-wide results and caveats: Enrolling few donors narrowed the genetic and exposure-history diversity that was represented. In a handful of donors, approximately 5% of naive CD4 clonotypes appeared in common. Sorted-subset sequencing was shown by rarefaction to be incomplete despite large depth.

The TCR originated in a young man in good health. Some clones in this sample may be carry-over from other donors' samples. The rearrangement links TRBV6-1 to TRBJ2-6; D not resolved. Specimen: naive CD4+ T cells from PBMCs. Sample subset: CD45RA+ positively selected. The CDR3 DNA sequence: TGTGCCAGCACCCCCGGGTTGCCTGGGGCCAACGTCCTGACTTTC. As protein: CASTPGLPGANVLTF.